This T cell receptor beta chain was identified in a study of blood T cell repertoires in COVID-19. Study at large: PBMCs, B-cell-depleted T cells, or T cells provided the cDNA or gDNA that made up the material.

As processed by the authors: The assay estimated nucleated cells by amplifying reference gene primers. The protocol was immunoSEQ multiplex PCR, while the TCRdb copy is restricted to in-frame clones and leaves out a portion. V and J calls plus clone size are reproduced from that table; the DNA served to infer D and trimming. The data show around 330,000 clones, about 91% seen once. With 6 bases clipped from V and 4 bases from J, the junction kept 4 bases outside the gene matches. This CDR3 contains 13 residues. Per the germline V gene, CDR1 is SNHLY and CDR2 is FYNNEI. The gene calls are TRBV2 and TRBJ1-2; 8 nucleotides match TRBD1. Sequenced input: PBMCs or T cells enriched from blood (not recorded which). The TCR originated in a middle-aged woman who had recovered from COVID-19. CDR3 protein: CASRGQAIYGYTF. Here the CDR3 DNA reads TGTGCCAGCAGGGGACAGGCGATCTATGGCTACACCTTC.